This T cell receptor beta chain was sequenced during a study of T cell responses to AZD1222 COVID-19 vaccine. Study-level background: Pooling of second doses given at about 4 or about 12 weeks was done.

Of note for this clone: Its antigen is undetermined.

This CDR3 has 15 amino acids. V was clipped by 6 bases and J by 3 bases, with 17 bases between them. Looked up from germline, CDR1 is SNHLY and CDR2 is FYNNEI. Broader study findings: CD4 TCRs linked to vaccination spanned spike, dominating at 160-218 and 743-854. Unmutated variant regions are reportedly the target of nearly half of TCRs that are spike-specific.

Profiling relied on immunoSEQ multiplex PCR, and the TCRdb table lists in-frame clones only, not all of them. The sample shows 150,000 to 200,000 clones, around 92% of them seen only once. The TCR originated in an adult in good health. This specimen consisted of peripheral blood, obtained on day 0 of AZD1222 vaccination. J is TRBJ1-2 and V is TRBV2; possibly TRBD1 for D (6 bases). CDR3 sequence reads: CASSDPTDRYYGYTF. CDR3 DNA sequence: TGTGCCAGCAGCGACCCTACGGACAGATACTATGGCTACACCTTC.